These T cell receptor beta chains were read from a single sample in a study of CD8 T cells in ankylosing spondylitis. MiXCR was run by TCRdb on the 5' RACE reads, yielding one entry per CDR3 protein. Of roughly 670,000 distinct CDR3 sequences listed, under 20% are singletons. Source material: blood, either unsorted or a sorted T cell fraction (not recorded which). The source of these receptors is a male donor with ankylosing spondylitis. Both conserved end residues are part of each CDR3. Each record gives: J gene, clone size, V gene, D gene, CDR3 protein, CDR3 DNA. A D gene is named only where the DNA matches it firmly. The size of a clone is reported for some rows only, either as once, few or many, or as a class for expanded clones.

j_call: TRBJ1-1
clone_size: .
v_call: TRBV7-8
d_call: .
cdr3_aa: CASSLSGRYTEAFF
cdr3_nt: TGTGCCAGCAGCTTGAGTGGCCGGTACACTGAAGCTTTCTTT

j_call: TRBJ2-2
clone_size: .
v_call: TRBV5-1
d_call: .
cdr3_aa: CASSLDGDNTGELFF
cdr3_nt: TGCGCCAGCAGCTTGGATGGGGACAACACCGGGGAGCTGTTTTTT

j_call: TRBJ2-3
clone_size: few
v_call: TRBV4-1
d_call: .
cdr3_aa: CASSQVENTDTQYF
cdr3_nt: TGCGCCAGCAGCCAAGTTGAAAACACAGATACGCAGTATTTT

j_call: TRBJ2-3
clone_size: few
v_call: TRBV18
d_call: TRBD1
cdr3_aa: CASSPDRAPITDTQYF
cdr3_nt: TGTGCCAGCTCACCCGACAGGGCCCCCATCACAGATACGCAGTATTTT

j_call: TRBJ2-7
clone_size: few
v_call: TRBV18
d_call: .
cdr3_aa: CASSPGSYGVQYF
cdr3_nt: TGTGCCAGCTCACCCGGGTCTTATGGAGTGCAGTACTTC

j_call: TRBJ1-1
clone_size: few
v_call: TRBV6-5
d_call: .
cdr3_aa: CASSYGENTEAFF
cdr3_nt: TGTGCCAGCAGTTACGGTGAGAACACTGAAGCTTTCTTT

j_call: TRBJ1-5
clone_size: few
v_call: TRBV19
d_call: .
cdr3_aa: CASSPDRNSNQPQHF
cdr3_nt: TGTGCCAGTAGCCCCGACAGGAATAGCAATCAGCCCCAGCATTTT

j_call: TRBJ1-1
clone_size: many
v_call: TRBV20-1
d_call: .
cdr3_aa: CSATQGFTEAFF
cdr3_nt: TGCAGTGCGACACAGGGTTTCACTGAAGCTTTCTTT

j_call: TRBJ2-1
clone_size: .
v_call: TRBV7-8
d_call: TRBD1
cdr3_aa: CASSLTPGQGAVDEQFF
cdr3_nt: TGTGCCAGCAGCTTAACCCCGGGACAGGGGGCGGTGGATGAGCAGTTCTTC

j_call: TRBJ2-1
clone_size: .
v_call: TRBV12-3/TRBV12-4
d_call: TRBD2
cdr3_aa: CASSLIAGEGPNEQFF
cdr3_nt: TGTGCCAGCAGTCTAATAGCGGGAGAAGGCCCCAATGAGCAGTTCTTC

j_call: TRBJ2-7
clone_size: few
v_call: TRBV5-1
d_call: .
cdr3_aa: CASSSLDLSGEQYF
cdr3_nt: TGCGCCAGCAGCTCCCTGGACCTGTCTGGGGAGCAGTACTTC

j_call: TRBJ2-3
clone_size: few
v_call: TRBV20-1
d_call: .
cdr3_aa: CSARDGTAIDTQYF
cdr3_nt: TGCAGTGCTAGAGATGGGACCGCCATAGATACGCAGTATTTT

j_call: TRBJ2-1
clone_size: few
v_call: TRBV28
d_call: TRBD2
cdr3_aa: CASSQGLAGGRGYNEQFF
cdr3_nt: TGTGCCAGCAGCCAAGGACTAGCGGGAGGACGGGGCTACAATGAGCAGTTCTTC

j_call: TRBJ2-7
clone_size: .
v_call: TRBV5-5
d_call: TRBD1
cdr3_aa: CASSSLPGQGSYEQYF
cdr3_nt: TGTGCCAGCAGCTCGCTTCCGGGACAGGGGTCGTACGAGCAGTACTTC

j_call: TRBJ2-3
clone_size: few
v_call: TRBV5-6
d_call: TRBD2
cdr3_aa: CASSLVGFGTSEDTQYF
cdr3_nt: TGTGCCAGCAGCTTGGTGGGGTTTGGGACTAGCGAAGATACGCAGTATTTT

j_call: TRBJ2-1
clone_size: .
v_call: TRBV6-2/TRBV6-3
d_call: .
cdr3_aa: CATRPLGSGGNEQFF
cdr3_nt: TGTGCCACCCGTCCCTTGGGGAGCGGCGGCAATGAGCAGTTCTTC

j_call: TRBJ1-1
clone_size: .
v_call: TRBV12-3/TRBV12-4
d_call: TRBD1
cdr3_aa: CASSYPPGQGRNTEAFF
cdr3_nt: TGTGCCAGCAGTTACCCTCCCGGACAGGGACGTAACACTGAAGCTTTCTTT

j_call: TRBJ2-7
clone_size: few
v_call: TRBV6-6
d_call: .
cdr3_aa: CASRRDLYEQYF
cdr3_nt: TGTGCCAGCAGGCGGGACCTCTACGAGCAGTACTTC

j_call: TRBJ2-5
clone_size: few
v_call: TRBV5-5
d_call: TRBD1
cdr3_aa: CASSWDRAEGETQYF
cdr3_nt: TGTGCCAGCAGCTGGGACAGGGCTGAAGGGGAGACCCAGTACTTC

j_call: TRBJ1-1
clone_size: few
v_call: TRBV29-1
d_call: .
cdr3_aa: CSVGKGQNTEAFF
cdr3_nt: TGCAGCGTGGGAAAGGGTCAGAACACTGAAGCTTTCTTT

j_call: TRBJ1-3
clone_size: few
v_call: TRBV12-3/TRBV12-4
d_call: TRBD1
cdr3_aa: CASSGDRGLGNTIYF
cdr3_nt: TGTGCCAGCAGTGGAGACAGGGGGCTTGGAAACACCATATATTTT

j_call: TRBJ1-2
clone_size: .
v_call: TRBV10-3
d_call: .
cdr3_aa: CAISDGGDKNYGYTF
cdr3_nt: TGTGCCATCAGTGACGGAGGGGATAAAAACTATGGCTACACCTTC

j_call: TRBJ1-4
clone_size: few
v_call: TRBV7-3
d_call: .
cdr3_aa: CAFPPPNRDHRREKLFF
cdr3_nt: TGTGCCTTCCCACCGCCCAACAGGGATCACCGGAGGGAAAAACTGTTTTTT

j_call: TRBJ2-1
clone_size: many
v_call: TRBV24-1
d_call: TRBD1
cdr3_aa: CATSDPGTGYNEQFF
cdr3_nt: TGTGCCACCAGTGACCCCGGGACAGGCTACAATGAGCAGTTCTTC

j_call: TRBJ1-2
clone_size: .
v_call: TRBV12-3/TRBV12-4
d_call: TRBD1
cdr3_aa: CASSPRTGWYGYTF
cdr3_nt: TGTGCCAGCAGTCCCCGGACAGGGTGGTATGGCTACACCTTC

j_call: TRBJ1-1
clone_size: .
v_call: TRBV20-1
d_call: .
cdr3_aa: CSALPIGGVRTEAFF
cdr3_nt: TGCAGTGCTCTTCCAATAGGGGGGGTACGCACTGAAGCTTTCTTT

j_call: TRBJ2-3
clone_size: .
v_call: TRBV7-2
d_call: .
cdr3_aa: CASSLIATNPTDTQYF
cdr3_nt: TGTGCCAGCAGCTTAATTGCGACTAACCCCACAGATACGCAGTATTTT

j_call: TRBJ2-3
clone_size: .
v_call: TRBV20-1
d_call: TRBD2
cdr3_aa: CSAAPDSGTDTQYF
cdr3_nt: TGCAGTGCTGCCCCGGATAGCGGGACAGATACGCAGTATTTT

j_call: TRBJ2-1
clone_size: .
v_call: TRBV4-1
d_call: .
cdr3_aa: CASSQDSSEGAYNEQFF
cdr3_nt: TGCGCCAGCAGCCAAGATAGCTCCGAAGGGGCCTACAATGAGCAGTTCTTC